The 8 T cell receptor beta chains listed next were all sequenced from one sample in a study of T cells in Graves' hyperthyroidism and ophthalmopathy (dated by TCRdb to about 2019). Library prep was done by multiplex PCR. TCRdb shows the sequencer as Illumina HiSeq 2000. The TCR beta CDR3 regions were amplified from RNA transcripts. The first round of RT-PCR for the TCR CDR3 was performed with the HTBI primer set and the Qiagen OneStep RT-PCR kit. Through fastp at Q25 and MiXCR, TCRdb rebuilt clones from the public reads, retaining in-frame beta chains. Every distinct CDR3 protein forms one entry, paired with its most common genes and DNA. In all, the sample holds around 520,000 distinct CDR3 sequences, and 14% of those were seen once. In total, the top ten clones hold over 11% of the sample. The sequencing input was blood. The receptors come from a woman in her thirties or forties with Graves' hyperthyroidism.

This clonotype occurred a few times. V and J are TRBV7-9 and TRBJ1-5; 7 bases agree with TRBD1. The trim removed 5 bases at V and 4 bases at J, leaving 8 bases unmatched. CDR3 length: 15 residues. The V gene's germline CDR1 is SEHNR and CDR2 FQNEAQ (reference sequence). CDR3 coding DNA: TGTGCCAGCAGCCAGGGGGACAGTTTGAATCAGCCCCAGCATTTT. Its protein product is CASSQGDSLNQPQHF. Looking up the rest from reference TRBV7-9 and TRBJ1-5 gives the full variable domain: DTGVSQNPRHKITKRGQNVTFRCDPISEHNRLYWYRQTLGQGPEFLTYFQNEAQLEKSRLLSDRFSAERPKGSFSTLEIQRTEQGDSAMYLCASSQGDSLNQPQHFGDGTRLSIL.

This clonotype was observed at least ten times. The chain couples TRBV2 to TRBJ2-2; D remains unclear. V shed 1 base and J shed 7 bases, with 4 bases lying between them. The CDR3 spans 12 residues. In germline, CDR1 is SNHLY, CDR2 FYNNEI. This CDR3 reads CASSEDIGELFF. CDR3 sequence (DNA): TGTGCCAGCAGTGAAGACATCGGGGAGCTGTTTTTT. Complete variable domain (other parts from reference TRBV2 and TRBJ2-2): EPEVTQTPSHQVTQMGQEVILRCVPISNHLYFYWYRQILGQKVEFLVSFYNNEISEKSEIFDDQFSVERPDGSNFTLKIRSTKLEDSAMYFCASSEDIGELFFGEGSRLTVL.

The chain employs TRBV6-2 or TRBV6-3 and TRBJ2-1; 10 nucleotides line up with TRBD2. This CDR3 comprises 20 residues. The V and J ends lost 2 bases and 4 bases, in that order; junction bases with no gene match: 17. Germline V lookup: CDR1 MNHEY, CDR2 SVGEGT. For the CDR3, the DNA is TGTGCCAGCAGTTACGAGGCTAGCGGGAGTCTGTTGGGTGAATACAATGAGCAGTTCTTC. Translated, it gives CASSYEASGSLLGEYNEQFF.

This clonotype was picked up many times. This chain links TRBV30 with TRBJ1-1; 8 bases are shared with TRBD1. Germline values: CDR1 GTSNPN, CDR2 SVGIG (reference sequence). Germline trimming cut 2 bases from V and 5 bases from J; bases unmatched to any gene: 7. The CDR3 has 14 residues. The CDR3 DNA reads as TGTGCCTGGAGTTATCAGGGGGCTTGGACTGAAGCTTTCTTT. Its translation is CAWSYQGAWTEAFF. Full variable domain (outside the CDR3, taken from reference TRBV30 and TRBJ1-1): SQTIHQWPATLVQPVGSPLSLECTVEGTSNPNLYWYRQAAGRGLQLLFYSVGIGQISSEVPQNLSASRPQDRQFILSSKKLLLSDSGFYLCAWSYQGAWTEAFFGQGTRLTVV.

This clonotype showed up just a few times. The genes are TRBV6-1 and TRBJ1-2, with 8 bases aligning to TRBD1. Trimming at V came to 5 bases and at J to 3 bases, leaving 8 bases not matched to a gene. The CDR3 spans 15 residues. Germline CDR1 reads MNHNS; CDR2 reads SASEGT. The CDR3 nucleotides are TGTGCCAGCAGTCCCAGACAGGGGATGGACTATGGCTACACCTTC. Protein product: CASSPRQGMDYGYTF.

The rearrangement links TRBV29-1 to TRBJ1-4; D not resolved. V was trimmed by 4 bases and J by 0 bases, leaving 6 bases between them. Germline lookup yields CDR1 SQVTM and CDR2 ANQGSEA. This CDR3 comprises 13 residues. The DNA for the CDR3 is TGCAGCGTTGGCCATTCAACTAATGAAAAACTGTTTTTT. It encodes CSVGHSTNEKLFF.

DNA for the CDR3: TGTGCCAGCAGGGAAACAGGGGCCTACGAGCAGTACTTC. Translated: CASRETGAYEQYF. The rearrangement uses TRBV27 and TRBJ2-7; 7 nucleotides line up with TRBD1. Looked up from germline, CDR1 is MNHEY and CDR2 is SMNVEV (reference sequence). There are 13 residues in the CDR3. The V and J ends lost 6 bases and 2 bases, in that order; junction bases with no gene match: 4.

There are many counts of this clonotype. This chain links TRBV20-1 with TRBJ1-4; D is perhaps TRBD1 (5 bases). Germline CDR1 is DFQATT and CDR2 is SNEGSKA (reference sequence). This CDR3 has 14 amino acids. V lost 6 bases, J lost 7 bases, and 18 bases lay in between. The CDR3 spells CSAKKGSQREKLFF. The CDR3 DNA is TGCAGTGCCAAAAAGGGGTCACAACGTGAAAAACTGTTTTTT.